This T cell receptor (beta chain) was sequenced in a study of cytomegalovirus exposure and HLA in healthy donors. 13 Jbeta primers and 60 Vbeta primers were used for the PCR. Produced via immunoSEQ multiplex PCR; TCRdb's table is partial and in-frame only. The sample lists 180,000 or so clones; approximately 80% were seen once. Points on this clone: At the DNA level, this CDR3 is encoded by other sequences in the same sample as well.

Germline V gene sequence: CDR1 KGHSH, CDR2 LQKENI. Trimming left V 3 bases short and J 6 bases short, with 7 bases between. CDR3 size: 12 residues. The chain is built from TRBV18 and TRBJ2-3, with D possibly TRBD2 on 6 matching bases. Input material: PBMCs. This TCR was sampled from a woman between 50 and 59 years old in good health and CMV-seronegative. In DNA, the CDR3 is TGTGCCAGCTCACCCGGAGGGGATACGCAGTATTTT. Encoded protein: CASSPGGDTQYF.